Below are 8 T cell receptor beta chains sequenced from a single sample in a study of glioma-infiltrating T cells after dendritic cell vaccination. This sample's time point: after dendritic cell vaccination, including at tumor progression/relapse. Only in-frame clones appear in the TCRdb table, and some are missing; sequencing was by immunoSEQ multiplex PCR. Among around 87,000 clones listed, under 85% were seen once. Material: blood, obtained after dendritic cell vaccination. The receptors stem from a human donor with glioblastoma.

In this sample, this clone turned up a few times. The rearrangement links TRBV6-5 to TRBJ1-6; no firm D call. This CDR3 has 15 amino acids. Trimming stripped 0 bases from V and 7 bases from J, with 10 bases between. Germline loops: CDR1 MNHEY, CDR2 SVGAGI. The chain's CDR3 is CASSYSGLPNSPLHF. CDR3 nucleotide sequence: TGTGCCAGCAGTTACTCAGGACTTCCCAATTCACCCCTCCACTTT.

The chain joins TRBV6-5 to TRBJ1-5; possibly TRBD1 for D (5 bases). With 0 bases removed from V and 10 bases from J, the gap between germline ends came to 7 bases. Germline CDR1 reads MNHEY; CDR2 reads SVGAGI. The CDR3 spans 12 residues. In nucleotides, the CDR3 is TGTGCCAGCAGTTACTCGGGGGGACCCCAGCATTTT. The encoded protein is CASSYSGGPQHF.

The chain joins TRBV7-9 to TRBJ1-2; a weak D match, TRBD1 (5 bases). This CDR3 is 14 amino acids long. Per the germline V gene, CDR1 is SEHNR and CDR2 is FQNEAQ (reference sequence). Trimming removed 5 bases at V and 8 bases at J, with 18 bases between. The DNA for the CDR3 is TGTGCCAGCAGCCAACCACAGGCCCGGGGGGGCTACACCTTC. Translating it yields CASSQPQARGGYTF.

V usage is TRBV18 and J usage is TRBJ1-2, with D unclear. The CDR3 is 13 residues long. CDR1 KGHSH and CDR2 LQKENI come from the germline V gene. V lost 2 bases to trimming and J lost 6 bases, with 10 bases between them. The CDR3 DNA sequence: TGTGCCAGCTCACCATCTCAATCGGATGGCTACACCTTC. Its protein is CASSPSQSDGYTF.

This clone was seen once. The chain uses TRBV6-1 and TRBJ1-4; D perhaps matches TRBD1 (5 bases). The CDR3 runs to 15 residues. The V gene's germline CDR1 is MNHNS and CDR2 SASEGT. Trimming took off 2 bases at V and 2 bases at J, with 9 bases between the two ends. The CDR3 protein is CASSELQGTNEKLFF. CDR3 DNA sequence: TGTGCCAGCAGTGAACTCCAGGGCACTAATGAAAAACTGTTTTTT.

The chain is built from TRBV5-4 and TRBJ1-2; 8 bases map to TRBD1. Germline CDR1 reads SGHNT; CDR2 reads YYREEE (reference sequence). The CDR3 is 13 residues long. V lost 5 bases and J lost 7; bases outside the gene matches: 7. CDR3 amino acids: CASRFEQGGGYTF. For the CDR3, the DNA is TGTGCCAGCAGATTTGAACAGGGGGGTGGCTACACCTTC.

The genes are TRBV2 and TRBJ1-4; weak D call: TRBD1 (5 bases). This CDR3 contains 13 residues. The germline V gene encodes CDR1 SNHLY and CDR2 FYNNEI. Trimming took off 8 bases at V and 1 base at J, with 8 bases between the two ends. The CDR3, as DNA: TGTGCCAGCTGTAGGGGAACTAATGAAAAACTGTTTTTT. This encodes CASCRGTNEKLFF. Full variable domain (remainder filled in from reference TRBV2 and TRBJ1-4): EPEVTQTPSHQVTQMGQEVILRCVPISNHLYFYWYRQILGQKVEFLVSFYNNEISEKSEIFDDQFSVERPDGSNFTLKIRSTKLEDSAMYFCASCRGTNEKLFFGSGTQLSVL.

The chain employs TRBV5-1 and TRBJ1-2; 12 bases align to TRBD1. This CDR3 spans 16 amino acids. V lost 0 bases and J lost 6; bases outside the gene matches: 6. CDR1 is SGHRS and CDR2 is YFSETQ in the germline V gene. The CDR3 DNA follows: TGCGCCAGCAGCTTGGAGGGGACAGGGGGCTTGGATGGCTACACCTTC. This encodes CASSLEGTGGLDGYTF.